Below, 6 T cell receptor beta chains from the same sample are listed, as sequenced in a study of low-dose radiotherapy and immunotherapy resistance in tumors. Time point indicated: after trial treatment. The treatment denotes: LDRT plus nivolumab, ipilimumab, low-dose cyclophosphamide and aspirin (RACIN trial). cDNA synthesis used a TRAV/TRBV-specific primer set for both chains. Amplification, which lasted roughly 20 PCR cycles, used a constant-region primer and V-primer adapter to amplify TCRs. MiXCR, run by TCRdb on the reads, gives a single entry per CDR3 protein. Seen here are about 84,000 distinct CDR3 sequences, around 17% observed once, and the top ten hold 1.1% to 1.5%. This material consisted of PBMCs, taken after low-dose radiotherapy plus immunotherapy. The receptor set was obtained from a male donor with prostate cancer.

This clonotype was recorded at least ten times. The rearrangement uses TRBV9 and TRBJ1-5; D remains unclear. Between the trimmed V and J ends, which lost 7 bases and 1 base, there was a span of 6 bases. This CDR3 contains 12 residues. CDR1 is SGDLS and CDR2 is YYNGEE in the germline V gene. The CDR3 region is CASGLSNQPQHF. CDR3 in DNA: TGTGCCAGCGGACTAAGCAATCAGCCCCAGCATTTT.

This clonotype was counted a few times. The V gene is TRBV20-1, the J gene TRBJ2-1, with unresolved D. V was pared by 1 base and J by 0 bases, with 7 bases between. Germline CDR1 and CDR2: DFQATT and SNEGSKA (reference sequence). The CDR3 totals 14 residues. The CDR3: CSARAFSSYNEQFF. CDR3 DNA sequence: TGCAGTGCTAGAGCGTTTAGCTCCTACAATGAGCAGTTCTTC.

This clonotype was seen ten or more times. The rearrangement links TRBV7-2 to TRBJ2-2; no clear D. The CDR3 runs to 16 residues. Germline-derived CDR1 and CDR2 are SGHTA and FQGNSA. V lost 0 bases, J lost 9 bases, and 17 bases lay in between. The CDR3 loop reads CASSLALANLARELFF. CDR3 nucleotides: TGTGCCAGCAGCTTAGCCCTCGCGAATCTGGCGCGGGAGCTGTTTTTT.

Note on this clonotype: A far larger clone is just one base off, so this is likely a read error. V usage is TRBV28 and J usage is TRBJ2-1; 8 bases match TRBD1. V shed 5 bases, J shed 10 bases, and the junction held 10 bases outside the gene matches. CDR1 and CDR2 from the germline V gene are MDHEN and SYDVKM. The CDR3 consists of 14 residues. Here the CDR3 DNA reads TGTGCCAGCAGTCCCGGGACAGGCGTTTCCGAGCAGTTCTTC. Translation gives CASSPGTGVSEQFF. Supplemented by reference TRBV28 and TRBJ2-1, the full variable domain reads DVKVTQSSRYLVKRTGEKVFLECVQDMDHENMFWYRQDPGLGLRLIYFSYDVKMKEKGDIPEGYSVSREKKERFSLILESASTNQTSMYLCASSPGTGVSEQFFGPGTRLTVL.

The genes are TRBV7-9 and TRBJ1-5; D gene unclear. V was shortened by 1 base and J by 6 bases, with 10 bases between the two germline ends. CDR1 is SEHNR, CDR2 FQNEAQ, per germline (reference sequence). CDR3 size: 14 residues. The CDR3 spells CASSLDGVAQPQHF. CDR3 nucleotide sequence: TGTGCCAGCAGCTTAGACGGGGTCGCTCAGCCCCAGCATTTT.

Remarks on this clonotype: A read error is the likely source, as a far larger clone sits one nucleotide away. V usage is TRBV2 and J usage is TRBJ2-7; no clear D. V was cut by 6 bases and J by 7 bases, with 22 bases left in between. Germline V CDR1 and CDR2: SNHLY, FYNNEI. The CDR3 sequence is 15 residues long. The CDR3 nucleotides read TGTGCCAGCAGGATAGCTCGAAGCTCCTACAATGAGCAGTACTTC. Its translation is CASRIARSSYNEQYF.